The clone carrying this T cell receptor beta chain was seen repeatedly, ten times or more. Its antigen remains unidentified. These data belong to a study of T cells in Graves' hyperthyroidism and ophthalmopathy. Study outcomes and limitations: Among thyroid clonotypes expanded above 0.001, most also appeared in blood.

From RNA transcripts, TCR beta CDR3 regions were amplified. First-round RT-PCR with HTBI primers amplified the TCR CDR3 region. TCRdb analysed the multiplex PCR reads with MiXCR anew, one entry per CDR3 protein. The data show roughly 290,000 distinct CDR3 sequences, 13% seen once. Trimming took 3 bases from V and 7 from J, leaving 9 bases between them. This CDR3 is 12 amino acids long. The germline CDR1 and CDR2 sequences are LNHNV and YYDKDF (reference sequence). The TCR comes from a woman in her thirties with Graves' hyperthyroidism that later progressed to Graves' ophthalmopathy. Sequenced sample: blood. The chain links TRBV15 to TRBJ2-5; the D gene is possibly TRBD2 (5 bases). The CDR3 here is CATSRDLGTQYF. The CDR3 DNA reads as TGTGCCACCAGCAGGGACTTGGGGACCCAGTACTTC.